These T cell receptor beta chains were read from a single sample in a study of T-cell reconstitution after alpha-beta-depleted transplantation in children. A single record per CDR3 protein comes from TCRdb applying MiXCR to the PCR reads. The data contain 200,000 to 250,000 distinct CDR3 sequences, approximately 8.4% of them seen just once; the ten biggest clones take up 35%. The material sequenced was PBMCs, mostly from graft donor cells, taken 360 days after TCRalphabeta/CD19-depleted stem cell transplant. The receptors stem from a male patient aged 2-15 years who had a stem cell transplant for acute myeloid leukemia, so the T cells may come from the graft donor. Both conserved end residues are part of each CDR3. The D gene is left open where the match is weak. The size of a clone is reported for some rows only, either as once, few or many, or as a class for expanded clones.

D: NA
size: NA
J: TRBJ1-2
V: TRBV5-1
DNA: TGCGCCAGCAGCTTGGGGACAGCTAATGGCTACACCTTC
CDR3: CASSLGTANGYTF

D: NA
size: NA
J: TRBJ2-3
V: TRBV12-3/TRBV12-4
DNA: TGTGCCAGCATGGTACAGGGAGGTGATACGCAGTATTTT
CDR3: CASMVQGGDTQYF

D: TRBD1
size: NA
J: TRBJ2-7
V: TRBV12-3/TRBV12-4
DNA: TGTGCCAGCAGTCATCCGGGACAGGGGGATTACGAGCAGTACTTC
CDR3: CASSHPGQGDYEQYF

D: TRBD2
size: many
J: TRBJ2-1
V: TRBV11-2
DNA: TGTGCCAGCAGCTCAGGACTAGCGGATAACAATGAGCAGTTCTTC
CDR3: CASSSGLADNNEQFF

D: TRBD1
size: many
J: TRBJ2-7
V: TRBV12-3/TRBV12-4
DNA: TGTGCCAGCAGTGTGGGGACAGGGGGGAAGTGGTACGAGCAGTACTTC
CDR3: CASSVGTGGKWYEQYF

D: NA
size: many
J: TRBJ2-4
V: TRBV20-1
DNA: TGCAGTGCTAGCCGCGGGAAAAACATTCAGTACTTC
CDR3: CSASRGKNIQYF

D: NA
size: few
J: TRBJ2-3
V: TRBV6-1
DNA: TGTGCCAGCACCCGATCATTGAGCACAGATACGCAGTATTTT
CDR3: CASTRSLSTDTQYF

D: NA
size: few
J: TRBJ2-3
V: TRBV12-3/TRBV12-4
DNA: TGTGCCAGCAGTCAGCAACGGGGTAGCCAGGTGGGAGATACGCAGTATTTT
CDR3: CASSQQRGSQVGDTQYF

D: TRBD1
size: few
J: TRBJ2-1
V: TRBV6-1
DNA: TGTGCCAGCAGGGGACAGGGTTCCTACAATGAGCAGTTCTTC
CDR3: CASRGQGSYNEQFF

D: NA
size: few
J: TRBJ2-2
V: TRBV11-2
DNA: TGTGCCAGCAGCGGACGACAGAACTCCGGGGAGCTGTTTTTT
CDR3: CASSGRQNSGELFF

D: NA
size: few
J: TRBJ1-1
V: TRBV14
DNA: TGTGCCAGCAGCCAAGCCTGGGGTACGGAAGCTTTCTTT
CDR3: CASSQAWGTEAFF

D: NA
size: NA
J: TRBJ1-1
V: TRBV25-1
DNA: TGTGCCAGCAGTTCGACAGGCACTGAAGCTTTCTTT
CDR3: CASSSTGTEAFF